The 19 T cell receptor beta chains given below trace back to one sample, sequenced in a study of T cells in severe cutaneous drug reactions. The donors had carbamazepine-induced Stevens-Johnson syndrome or toxic epidermal necrolysis. The iRepertoire multiplex PCR system with TCR subtype-specific primers built both bulk and single-cell libraries. TCRdb re-called the multiplex PCR reads and shows each CDR3 protein once, DNA omitted. The sample totals 6,000 or so distinct CDR3 sequences. The sample consisted of cells from a skin blister. All receptors come from a human donor with toxic epidermal necrolysis, a severe cutaneous drug reaction.

This chain connects TRBV29-1 to TRBJ2-3; the TCRdb D gene call, TRBD1, has no DNA to confirm it. From germline, CDR1 is SQVTM and CDR2 ANQGSEA. The CDR3 runs 15 residues. CDR3 residues: CSVEDLRGALDTQYF.

The CDR3 spells CATYGTPSYEQYF. The V call is TRBV2, the J call TRBJ2-7; TCRdb picks TRBD1, but there is no DNA to check that call. Germline CDR1 is SNHLY and CDR2 is FYNNEI. CDR3 length: 13 amino acids.

The chain carries TRBV7-9 and TRBJ2-3. Per the germline V gene, CDR1 is SEHNR and CDR2 is FQNEAQ (reference sequence). The CDR3 length is 16 residues. The CDR3 loop reads CASSLRLAESTDTQYF.

The V and J genes are TRBV19 and TRBJ2-4; TCRdb reports TRBD1, a call that lacks DNA to check it against. This CDR3 region has 18 residues. Germline V gene data show CDR1 as LNHDA and CDR2 as SQIVND (reference sequence). This CDR3 is CASSIGTKLQSREDIQYF.

Considering frequency, this clonotype is large. The V call is TRBV12-3 or TRBV12-4, the J call TRBJ2-1; TCRdb gives TRBD2 as the D gene, but with no DNA this cannot be confirmed. This CDR3 contains 11 residues. The CDR3 spells CASSPGREPFF.

The chain combines TRBV4-1 with TRBJ1-1; TCRdb lists TRBD1, though no DNA is available to test this call. Germline-derived CDR1 and CDR2 are MGHRA and YSYEKL. CDR3 length: 15 amino acids. CDR3 residues: CASSTRRQGYTEAFF.

The genes are TRBV2 and TRBJ2-2; as DNA is missing, the TRBD2 call by TCRdb cannot be tested. Germline assignment: CDR1 SNHLY and CDR2 FYNNEI. The CDR3 totals 14 residues. This CDR3 reads CATSHGRSTGELFF. Drawing the rest from reference TRBV2 and TRBJ2-2, the complete variable domain is EPEVTQTPSHQVTQMGQEVILRCVPISNHLYFYWYRQILGQKVEFLVSFYNNEISEKSEIFDDQFSVERPDGSNFTLKIRSTKLEDSAMYFCATSHGRSTGELFFGEGSRLTVL.

In terms of frequency, this clonotype is medium-sized. This chain uses TRBV27 with TRBJ2-7; absent DNA, TCRdb's TRBD1 call cannot be checked. Looked up from germline, CDR1 is MNHEY and CDR2 is SMNVEV (reference sequence). The CDR3 spans 14 residues. CDR3 sequence reads: CASMGGDSSYEQYF.

The chain uses TRBV2 and TRBJ1-6; the D call from TCRdb, TRBD1, cannot be confirmed without DNA. The germline CDR1 and CDR2 sequences are SNHLY and FYNNEI. The CDR3 runs 15 residues. The CDR3 is CASSESGYRNSPLHF.

This clonotype counts as hyperexpanded (1% or more) by frequency. The chain uses TRBV6-6 and TRBJ1-3. Germline V gene data show CDR1 as MNHNY and CDR2 as SVGAGI (reference sequence). This CDR3 has 11 residues. The CDR3 sequence is CASSYSDTIYF.

This chain uses TRBV27 with TRBJ2-7; there is no DNA to check the TCRdb D call of TRBD2. Germline-derived CDR1 and CDR2 are MNHEY and SMNVEV (reference sequence). This CDR3 comprises 13 residues. The CDR3 is CASSLGSQREQYF.

The chain joins TRBV27 to TRBJ1-2. This CDR3 has 13 residues. Per germline, CDR1 MNHEY and CDR2 SMNVEV (reference sequence). The CDR3 spells CASSKRRDYGYTF.

This chain joins TRBV10-3 and TRBJ2-1; TCRdb returns TRBD1, unconfirmable since there is no DNA. This CDR3 region has 12 residues. Germline V gives CDR1 ENHRY, CDR2 SYGVKD. CDR3 loop: CAITDSNNEQFF.

V is TRBV2 and J is TRBJ2-3. CDR1 and CDR2 from the germline V gene are SNHLY and FYNNEI. This CDR3 comprises 12 residues. CDR3 sequence reads: CASSYSTDTQYF.

The J gene is TRBJ2-4, the V gene TRBV28; lacking DNA, the TRBD1 call made by TCRdb goes unchecked. The CDR3 contains 16 residues. Germline CDR1 is MDHEN and CDR2 is SYDVKM. Here the CDR3 reads CASSLGQRQAKNIQYF.

V gene TRBV20-1 combines with J gene TRBJ2-5; lacking DNA, the TRBD1 call made by TCRdb goes unchecked. The CDR3 extends over 15 amino acids. Germline-derived CDR1 and CDR2 are DFQATT and SNEGSKA (reference sequence). The CDR3 protein is CSATPRAGIQETQYF.

This clonotype counts as medium-sized by frequency. The rearrangement joins TRBV6-2 or TRBV6-3 to TRBJ2-3; without DNA, the TCRdb call of TRBD1 cannot be checked. Germline V gives CDR1 MNHEY, CDR2 SVGEGT. The CDR3 loop spans 14 amino acids. The CDR3 here is CASSGQAHTDTQYF.

The chain is built from TRBV6-2 or TRBV6-3 and TRBJ2-7; absent DNA, TCRdb's TRBD1 call cannot be checked. The germline CDR1 and CDR2 sequences are MNHEY and SVGEGT. The CDR3 has 18 amino acids. The CDR3: CASSAKSLLAVPGNEQYF.

The chain has TRBV3-1 and TRBJ1-1; TCRdb returns TRBD1, unconfirmable since there is no DNA. CDR1 is LGHDT, CDR2 YNNKEL, per germline (reference sequence). The CDR3 runs 15 residues. CDR3 amino acids: CASSRQSPMNTEAFF.